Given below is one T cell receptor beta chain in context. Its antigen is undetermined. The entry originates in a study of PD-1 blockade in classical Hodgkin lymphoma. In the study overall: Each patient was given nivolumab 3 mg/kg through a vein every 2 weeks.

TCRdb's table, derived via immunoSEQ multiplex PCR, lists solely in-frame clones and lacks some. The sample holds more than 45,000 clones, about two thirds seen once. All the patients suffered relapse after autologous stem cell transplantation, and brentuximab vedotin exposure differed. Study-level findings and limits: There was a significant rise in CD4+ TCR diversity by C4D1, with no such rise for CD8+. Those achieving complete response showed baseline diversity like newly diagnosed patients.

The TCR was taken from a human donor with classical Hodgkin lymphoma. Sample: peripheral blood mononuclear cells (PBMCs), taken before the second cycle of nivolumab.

DNA for the CDR3: TGCGCCAGCAGCCAGCTGGACAGGGACTCCTACGAGCAGTACTTC. It specifies CASSQLDRDSYEQYF. V gene TRBV4-1 combines with J gene TRBJ2-7; 8 nucleotides match TRBD1. J lost 0 bases, V lost 3 bases, and 4 bases had no gene match. This CDR3 comprises 15 residues. Germline V gene lookup returns CDR1 MGHRA and CDR2 YSYEKL.